This record concerns one T cell receptor (beta chain) sequence. Evenly divided among several immunoSEQ plates was the genomic DNA of each subset. Repertoires were generated with immunoSEQ multiplex PCR, while TCRdb's copy carries only in-frame clones and drops some. This table has roughly 2.5 million clones, around nine tenths appearing once. The data were taken from a study of shared clonotypes between healthy human individuals. The CDR3 has 15 amino acids. The V gene's germline CDR1 is SGDLS and CDR2 YYNGEE. With 7 bases removed from V and 4 bases from J, the gap between germline ends came to 17 bases.

The specimen sequenced was naive CD4+ T cells sorted from blood. This sample's subset: CD45RA+ positively selected. V and J are TRBV9 and TRBJ2-2; D perhaps matches TRBD2 (5 bases). This clonotype was obtained from a man younger than 30 in good health. CDR3 region: CASFPGPRGTGELFF. CDR3 in DNA: TGTGCCAGCTTCCCGGGCCCCCGGGGCACCGGGGAGCTGTTTTTT.